This T cell receptor (beta chain) was profiled in a study of cytomegalovirus exposure and HLA in healthy donors. The PCR used 60 Vbeta and 13 Jbeta primers. Measured with immunoSEQ multiplex PCR; TCRdb has only the in-frame clones, and not every one. The table records around 160,000 clones, 75% of them present only once. For this clone: The antigen is unknown.

Points from the study as a whole: Cytomegalovirus-associated status was assigned to around 160 TCR beta chains.

Germline CDR1 reads LNHDA; CDR2 reads SQIVND (reference sequence). V was clipped by 4 bases and J by 1 base, with 11 bases between them. The CDR3 is made up of 15 amino acids. This chain uses TRBV19 with TRBJ2-1, with D tentatively TRBD1 (6 bases). The sample taken for sequencing was PBMCs. This receptor was identified in a male donor in good health and CMV-seronegative. CDR3 DNA: TGTGCCAGTAGTAGAGGGGGAAGGTCCTACAATGAGCAGTTCTTC. This encodes CASSRGGRSYNEQFF.